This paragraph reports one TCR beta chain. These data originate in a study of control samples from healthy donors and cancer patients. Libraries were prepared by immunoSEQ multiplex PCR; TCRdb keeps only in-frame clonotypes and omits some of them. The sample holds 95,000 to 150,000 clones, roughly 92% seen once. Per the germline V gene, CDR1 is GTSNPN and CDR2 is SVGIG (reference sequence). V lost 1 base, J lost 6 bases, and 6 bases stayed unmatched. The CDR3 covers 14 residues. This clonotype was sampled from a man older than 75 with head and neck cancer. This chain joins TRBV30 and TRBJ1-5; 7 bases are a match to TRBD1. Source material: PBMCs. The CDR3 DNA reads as TGTGCCTGGAGTGCACAGGGGATCGGTCAGCCCCAGCATTTT. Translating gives CAWSAQGIGQPQHF. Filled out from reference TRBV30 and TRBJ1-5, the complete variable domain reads SQTIHQWPATLVQPVGSPLSLECTVEGTSNPNLYWYRQAAGRGLQLLFYSVGIGQISSEVPQNLSASRPQDRQFILSSKKLLLSDSGFYLCAWSAQGIGQPQHFGDGTRLSIL.